The sequence of this T cell receptor beta chain was determined in a study of metastatic and nonmetastatic thyroid tumors. Nobody among the patients had been given any treatment before thyroid surgery. TCRdb used MiXCR to call clones anew from the PCR reads. Of about 7,400 clones listed, over 2.5% are singletons. With 3 bases removed from V and 0 bases from J, the gap between germline ends came to 9 bases. Germline V gene lookup returns CDR1 DFQATT and CDR2 SNEGSKA (reference sequence). The CDR3 contains 14 residues. In this sample, this clone turned up many times. V and J are TRBV20-1 and TRBJ2-4; D uncertain. The sample consisted of tumor tissue. The source of this sequence is a female donor with papillary thyroid cancer or a benign thyroid nodule (not recorded which). Some clones in this sample may be carry-over from other donors' samples. Here the CDR3 reads CSARSQVAKNIQYF. The CDR3 DNA sequence: TGCAGTGCTAGGTCTCAGGTAGCCAAAAACATTCAGTACTTC.